The 26 T cell receptor beta chains presented below share a single source sample, sequenced in a study of T cells in Graves' hyperthyroidism and ophthalmopathy. Amplification of TCR beta CDR3 regions was performed using RNA transcripts as template. The study used the HTBI primer set for a first-round RT-PCR of the TCR CDR3. TCRdb used MiXCR to reprocess the multiplex PCR reads, holding one entry per CDR3 protein. The sample includes 300,000 to 350,000 distinct CDR3 sequences, about 21% of them seen just once. The sample taken for sequencing was blood. These receptors came from a woman aged 45-59 years with Graves' hyperthyroidism.

In this sample, this clonotype turned up many times. This chain uses TRBV20-1 with TRBJ2-2; possible D gene TRBD1, 5 bases. V was cut by 6 bases and J by 8 bases, with 10 bases left in between. The CDR3 loop spans 11 amino acids. Germline V gives CDR1 DFQATT, CDR2 SNEGSKA (reference sequence). The CDR3 is CSAQQGGELFF. Here the CDR3 DNA reads TGCAGTGCCCAGCAGGGAGGGGAGCTGTTTTTT.

Many counts were recorded for this clonotype. The rearrangement uses TRBV12-3 or TRBV12-4 and TRBJ2-7; TRBD1 matches 9 bases. The CDR3 consists of 12 residues. The V segment lost 9 bases and the J segment 7 bases; nucleotides outside the gene matches: 7. CDR3 region: CASAGTGLEQYF. CDR3 in DNA: TGTGCCAGTGCCGGGACAGGGCTAGAGCAGTACTTC.

The chain links TRBV28 to TRBJ1-3; tentative D call: TRBD1 (6 bases). Trimming took 1 base from V and 0 from J, leaving 10 bases between them. The CDR3 covers 16 residues. Germline CDR1 and CDR2: MDHEN and SYDVKM. CDR3 bases: TGTGCCAGCAGTTTATACCCGGACAGCTCTGGAAACACCATATATTTT. Translated, it gives CASSLYPDSSGNTIYF.

The rearrangement links TRBV19 to TRBJ1-1; D unclear. Trimming took off 10 bases at V and 7 bases at J, with 19 bases between the two ends. The germline V gene has CDR1 LNHDA and CDR2 SQIVND (reference sequence). CDR3 length: 13 residues. The CDR3 bases are TGTGCCACGTGGGAATTGGCGGGCGGTGAAGCTTTCTTT. This translates into CATWELAGGEAFF.

The sample holds a few counts of this clonotype. The germline gene is not matched at one end of the junction; a read error may be the cause. This chain uses TRBV7-8 with TRBJ2-7; TRBD1 matches 12 bases. CDR1 and CDR2 from the germline V gene are SGHVS and FQNEAQ. The CDR3 spans 15 residues. CDR3 region: CTSHRRGTGGAGQYF. CDR3 DNA sequence: TGTACCAGCCACCGAAGGGGGACAGGGGGCGCCGGGCAGTACTTC.

About this clonotype: A read error is possible here, since a much larger clone lies one base away. The genes are TRBV11-1 and TRBJ1-5, with unresolved D. The germline V gene encodes CDR1 SGHAT and CDR2 FQDESV (reference sequence). With 4 bases removed from V and 4 bases from J, the gap between germline ends came to 11 bases. This CDR3 region has 14 residues. This CDR3 is CASSSEGPNQPQHF. CDR3 bases: TGTGCCAGCAGCTCGGAGGGTCCAAATCAGCCCCAGCATTTT.

The chain is built from TRBV27 and TRBJ2-7; weak D call: TRBD2 (5 bases). The germline V gene has CDR1 MNHEY and CDR2 SMNVEV (reference sequence). Trimming removed 6 bases from V and 5 bases from J, with 23 bases in between. CDR3 size: 16 residues. CDR3: CASSPSTWRTSHEQYF. The CDR3 coding sequence is TGTGCCAGCAGCCCTTCAACCTGGCGGACTTCTCACGAGCAGTACTTC.

This clonotype showed up just a few times. The V and J genes are TRBV28 and TRBJ2-7; a possible D gene is TRBD1 (5 bases). The germline gives CDR1 MDHEN, CDR2 SYDVKM. The CDR3 loop spans 13 amino acids. V was shortened by 8 bases and J by 2 bases, with 13 bases between the two germline ends. CDR3 DNA sequence: TGTGCCAGCCGCTGGGGCGAAGCCTACGAGCAGTACTTC. It codes for CASRWGEAYEQYF.

At least ten counts were recorded for this clonotype. The CDR3 loop reads CASSLSQVNYGYTF. The CDR3 DNA reads TGTGCCAGCAGTTTAAGTCAAGTTAACTATGGCTACACCTTC. The J gene is TRBJ1-2, the V gene TRBV12-3 or TRBV12-4; D remains unclear. V gave up 2 bases and J gave up 1 base, with 8 bases separating them. This CDR3 is 14 amino acids long.

This clonotype was counted ten times or more. The J gene is TRBJ2-7, the V gene TRBV29-1, with a possible D match to TRBD1 (5 bases). V lost 4 bases and J 4 bases, leaving 17 bases between the germline ends. The CDR3 sequence is 14 residues long. The germline V gene has CDR1 SQVTM and CDR2 ANQGSEA. CDR3: CSVAGPGRLYEQYF. The CDR3 bases are TGCAGCGTTGCTGGGCCAGGGCGACTTTACGAGCAGTACTTC.

This clonotype has ten or more counts. The rearrangement joins TRBV2 to TRBJ1-5; maybe TRBD1 (5 bases). The V end was cut by 8 bases, the J end by 1 base, with 15 bases between. Germline loops: CDR1 SNHLY, CDR2 FYNNEI. The CDR3 sequence is 15 residues long. The CDR3 sequence: CASVRGPRSNQPQHF. CDR3 DNA: TGTGCCAGCGTGCGGGGACCAAGGAGCAATCAGCCCCAGCATTTT. The entire variable domain, with the rest obtained from reference TRBV2 and TRBJ1-5, is as follows: EPEVTQTPSHQVTQMGQEVILRCVPISNHLYFYWYRQILGQKVEFLVSFYNNEISEKSEIFDDQFSVERPDGSNFTLKIRSTKLEDSAMYFCASVRGPRSNQPQHFGDGTRLSIL.

As concerns this clonotype: The junction departs from the called germline gene at one end, perhaps through a read error. V and J are TRBV7-7 and TRBJ2-1; 10 bases map to TRBD1. The CDR3 runs to 14 residues. The germline V gene encodes CDR1 SSHAT and CDR2 FNYEAQ (reference sequence). The CDR3 DNA sequence: TGTGCTAGCAGCTCCGGGACAGGGGTTGGTGAGCAGTTCTTC. Translating it yields CASSSGTGVGEQFF.

This clonotype was seen at least ten times. This chain joins TRBV20-1 and TRBJ1-6; 7 nucleotides match TRBD1. The CDR3 has 17 amino acids. CDR1 and CDR2 (germline): DFQATT, SNEGSKA (reference sequence). V shed 1 base and J 0 bases; nucleotides not matched to a gene: 6. The CDR3 is CSARGQGRSSYNSPLHF. The CDR3 coding sequence is TGCAGTGCTAGAGGACAGGGTCGGAGCTCCTATAATTCACCCCTCCACTTT.

This clonotype was counted only a few times. The V and J genes are TRBV7-8 and TRBJ1-1; D unclear. The CDR3 is 15 amino acids. Germline V lookup: CDR1 SGHVS, CDR2 FQNEAQ. Trimming shortened V by 2 bases and J by 1 base, and 11 bases separated the two germline ends. CDR3 protein: CASSLLYGRNTEAFF. The CDR3, as DNA: TGTGCCAGCAGCTTATTATACGGCCGGAACACTGAAGCTTTCTTT.

This clonotype has a handful of counts. The J gene is TRBJ2-5, the V gene TRBV3-1, with D possibly TRBD1 on 5 matching bases. Germline V lookup: CDR1 LGHDT, CDR2 YNNKEL (reference sequence). V was cut by 4 bases and J by 2 bases, with 14 bases left in between. The CDR3 is 15 amino acids. CDR3 sequence (DNA): TGTGCCAGCAGCCCCCCCTTAGGGGAACAAGAGACCCAGTACTTC. Protein sequence: CASSPPLGEQETQYF.

This clonotype has ten or more counts. This chain joins TRBV10-3 and TRBJ2-1; 7 bases align to TRBD2. From germline, CDR1 is ENHRY and CDR2 SYGVKD. Trimming took 10 bases from V and 0 from J; bases not matched to a gene: 6. This CDR3 comprises 14 residues. The CDR3 here is CATLADSSYNEQFF. DNA of the CDR3: TGTGCCACCCTAGCGGATAGCTCCTACAATGAGCAGTTCTTC.

The chain links TRBV6-2 or TRBV6-3 to TRBJ1-2; D may be TRBD1 (6 bases). The V gene lost 6 bases and the J gene lost 4 bases, with 12 bases spanning the gap. CDR3 length: 13 amino acids. Per the germline V gene, CDR1 is MNHEY and CDR2 is SVGEGT. This chain's CDR3 is CASRPGQIYGYTF. CDR3 DNA sequence: TGTGCCAGCAGACCCGGACAGATCTATGGCTACACCTTC.

This clonotype was seen many times. This sequence joins TRBV2 and TRBJ2-7; 7 positions match TRBD2. This CDR3 is 13 amino acids long. The germline V gene encodes CDR1 SNHLY and CDR2 FYNNEI. V shed 4 bases, J shed 7 bases, and the junction held 7 bases outside the gene matches. CDR3: CASSGGRAGEQYF. CDR3 nucleotides: TGTGCCAGCAGTGGGGGGAGGGCCGGGGAGCAGTACTTC.

This clonotype was seen ten or more times. V usage is TRBV4-1 and J usage is TRBJ2-7, with D possibly matching TRBD1 (6 bases). The V gene lost 0 bases and the J gene lost 3 bases, with 9 bases spanning the gap. Per germline, CDR1 MGHRA and CDR2 YSYEKL. The CDR3 covers 14 residues. This chain's CDR3 is CASSQDKGGYEQYF. DNA for the CDR3: TGCGCCAGCAGCCAAGATAAAGGGGGCTACGAGCAGTACTTC.

This clonotype was seen repeatedly, ten times or more. V usage is TRBV5-1 and J usage is TRBJ1-6, with 9 positions matching TRBD1. CDR1 and CDR2 (germline): SGHRS, YFSETQ. The V gene end was trimmed by 4 bases and the J gene end by 7 bases; junction bases not matched to a gene: 6. The CDR3 has 15 residues. As DNA, the CDR3 is TGCGCCAGCAGCCTACAGGGGGCAAGGAATTCACCCCTCCACTTT. Protein: CASSLQGARNSPLHF.

This clonotype has a handful of counts. The genes are TRBV6-1 and TRBJ2-1; 12 bases line up with TRBD2. The CDR3 contains 19 residues. V gave up 3 bases and J gave up 0 bases; unmatched junction bases: 9. Per the germline V gene, CDR1 is MNHNS and CDR2 is SASEGT. The CDR3 DNA sequence: TGTGCCAGCAGTGAGTCTCTAGCGGGAGGGAGTAGCTCCTACAATGAGCAGTTCTTC. Its translation is CASSESLAGGSSSYNEQFF.

This chain uses TRBV6-1 with TRBJ2-2, with TRBD2 matching over 8 bases. Trimming at V came to 8 bases and at J to 4 bases, leaving 12 bases not matched to a gene. Germline V gene lookup returns CDR1 MNHNS and CDR2 SASEGT. The CDR3 loop spans 16 amino acids. CDR3 DNA: TGTGCCAGCTCCCAGCCAAGCGGGGGTCTCACCGGGGAGCTGTTTTTT. This sequence encodes CASSQPSGGLTGELFF.

This clonotype was counted many times. The J gene is TRBJ1-2, the V gene TRBV7-9; no clear D. Germline CDR1 reads SEHNR; CDR2 reads FQNEAQ (reference sequence). Trimming removed 5 bases from V and 7 bases from J, with 8 bases in between. This CDR3 has 11 amino acids. CDR3 DNA: TGTGCCAGCAGCCAAAGCTCTGGCTACACCTTC. It codes for CASSQSSGYTF.

The V gene is TRBV6-1, the J gene TRBJ2-6; 8 positions agree with TRBD1. Germline V gene lookup returns CDR1 MNHNS and CDR2 SASEGT. J was trimmed by 4 bases and V by 7 bases; bases with no gene match: 6. There are 15 residues in the CDR3. The CDR3 DNA sequence: TGTGCCAGCACTCCGACAGGGGCAGGGGCCAACGTCCTGACTTTC. This encodes CASTPTGAGANVLTF.

The rearrangement joins TRBV27 to TRBJ2-7; D is ambiguous. Germline V lookup: CDR1 MNHEY, CDR2 SMNVEV (reference sequence). This CDR3 is 14 amino acids long. V lost 6 bases and J 0 bases, leaving 12 bases between the germline ends. The CDR3 protein is CASSATQSSYEQYF. CDR3 DNA: TGTGCCAGCAGCGCGACCCAAAGCTCCTACGAGCAGTACTTC.

At least ten counts were recorded for this clonotype. V is TRBV10-2 and J is TRBJ1-1; no firm D call. The V end was cut by 10 bases, the J end by 1 base, with 16 bases between. The V gene's germline CDR1 is WSHSY and CDR2 SAAADI. CDR3 size: 14 residues. The CDR3 nucleotides read TGCGCCACCCGGTTTGGCGGACCGAACACTGAAGCTTTCTTT. Translation gives CATRFGGPNTEAFF.